The 20 T cell receptor beta chains presented below share a single source sample, sequenced in a study of control samples from healthy donors and cancer patients. Sequencing used immunoSEQ multiplex PCR; TCRdb keeps in-frame clones, though not all of them. The sample lists 170,000 or so clones, 90% to 95% occurring once. Sequencing was done on a sample of blood. The receptors originated from a woman younger than 30 in good health.

The chain is built from TRBV20-1 and TRBJ1-1; D uncertain. The V end lost 3 bases, the J end lost 7 bases, and 9 bases lay between the germline ends. CDR1 and CDR2 (germline): DFQATT, SNEGSKA (reference sequence). CDR3 length: 11 residues. CDR3 sequence reads: CSASIDNEAFF. CDR3 nucleotide sequence: TGCAGTGCTAGTATAGATAATGAAGCTTTCTTT.

The rearrangement uses TRBV7-8 and TRBJ1-1; D call uncertain. Germline lookup yields CDR1 SGHVS and CDR2 FQNEAQ. The V end lost 5 bases, the J end lost 1 base, and 14 bases lay between the germline ends. This CDR3 contains 15 residues. For the CDR3, the DNA is TGTGCCAGCAGCCCCCTGGCTATGCCGAACACTGAAGCTTTCTTT. This sequence encodes CASSPLAMPNTEAFF.

V is TRBV19 and J is TRBJ1-2; D is unclear. This CDR3 contains 16 residues. CDR1 and CDR2 (germline): LNHDA, SQIVND (reference sequence). V was clipped by 4 bases and J by 4 bases, with 19 bases between them. The CDR3 sequence is CASSTGLLSTSYGYTF. The DNA of the CDR3 is TGTGCCAGTAGTACCGGACTGTTATCCACGTCCTATGGCTACACCTTC.

The genes are TRBV6-5 and TRBJ2-7; the D gene could be TRBD1 or TRBD2 (5 bases each). The CDR3 covers 14 residues. V was pared by 8 bases and J by 0 bases, with 14 bases between. Per the germline V gene, CDR1 is MNHEY and CDR2 is SVGAGI. CDR3: CASYGTGSSYEQYF. For the CDR3, the DNA is TGTGCCAGCTACGGGACGGGGAGCTCCTACGAGCAGTACTTC.

The gene calls are TRBV7-2 and TRBJ1-6, with D possibly matching TRBD1 (5 bases). This CDR3 region has 17 residues. Looked up from germline, CDR1 is SGHTA and CDR2 is FQGNSA. Trimming cost V 4 bases and J 7 bases, with 20 bases left between them. The CDR3 loop is CASSSQPGLHINSPLHF. CDR3 in DNA: TGTGCCAGCAGCTCCCAGCCGGGACTTCATATCAATTCACCCCTCCACTTT.

V usage is TRBV19 and J usage is TRBJ2-1; 9 bases are shared with TRBD2. This CDR3 has 17 amino acids. V shed 2 bases, J shed 5 bases, and the junction held 10 bases outside the gene matches. Germline V lookup: CDR1 LNHDA, CDR2 SQIVND (reference sequence). The CDR3 sequence is CASSIRVRGGEDNEQFF. Here the CDR3 DNA reads TGTGCCAGTAGTATACGGGTGCGGGGGGGCGAGGACAATGAGCAGTTCTTC.

The J gene is TRBJ2-6, the V gene TRBV2; 9 bases are shared with TRBD1. The V gene's germline CDR1 is SNHLY and CDR2 FYNNEI. The CDR3 totals 15 residues. V was clipped by 4 bases and J by 2 bases; unmatched bases: 0. The CDR3 here is CASSGTGAGANVLTF. Here the CDR3 DNA reads TGTGCCAGCAGTGGGACAGGGGCTGGGGCCAACGTCCTGACTTTC.

The chain links TRBV29-1 to TRBJ1-2, with TRBD1 as a possible D gene (6 bases). The CDR3 totals 13 residues. Germline V CDR1 and CDR2: SQVTM, ANQGSEA. The V gene lost 7 bases and the J gene lost 6 bases, with 18 bases spanning the gap. CDR3 sequence reads: CSGWGGLEDGYTF. The CDR3 DNA sequence: TGCAGCGGCTGGGGGGGGCTCGAGGATGGCTACACCTTC.

The CDR3 DNA follows: TGTGCCAGCAGTGTGAACACCGGGGAGCTGTTTTTT. Amino acid sequence: CASSVNTGELFF. The chain combines TRBV12-3 or TRBV12-4 with TRBJ2-2; D gene ambiguous. This CDR3 has 12 residues. Between the trimmed V and J ends, which lost 5 bases and 1 base, there was a span of 2 bases.

V usage is TRBV19 and J usage is TRBJ1-1, with D uncertain. This CDR3 region has 15 residues. Germline V gene lookup returns CDR1 LNHDA and CDR2 SQIVND (reference sequence). The V and J ends lost 3 bases and 1 base respectively, with 12 bases between them. The DNA of the CDR3 is TGTGCCAGTAGTATGGTTGAGGCGGGGAACACTGAAGCTTTCTTT. It codes for CASSMVEAGNTEAFF.

This clone was found once. CDR3 region: CASSQDLDSEGGTDTQYF. CDR3 coding DNA: TGCGCCAGCAGCCAAGATCTCGACTCTGAGGGAGGCACAGATACGCAGTATTTT. The chain couples TRBV4-1 to TRBJ2-3, with a tentative D call TRBD2 (5 bases). Trimming stripped 0 bases from V and 1 base from J, with 17 bases between. Germline V gene data show CDR1 as MGHRA and CDR2 as YSYEKL. The CDR3 sequence is 18 residues long.

The chain carries TRBV6-5 and TRBJ1-2, with unresolved D. Trimming pared 7 bases from V and 2 bases from J, leaving 17 bases between. This CDR3 spans 15 amino acids. CDR1 is MNHEY and CDR2 is SVGAGI in the germline V gene. CDR3 sequence: CASNVDRIFNYGYTF. The DNA of the CDR3 is TGTGCCAGCAATGTGGACCGAATATTCAACTATGGCTACACCTTC.

This clone was observed once. V is TRBV27 and J is TRBJ2-1; D not certain. This CDR3 spans 15 amino acids. The V and J ends lost 2 bases and 0 bases respectively, with 8 bases between them. Germline V lookup: CDR1 MNHEY, CDR2 SMNVEV (reference sequence). Here the CDR3 DNA reads TGTGCCAGCAGTTTAAGGTCGAGCTCCTACAATGAGCAGTTCTTC. Translation gives CASSLRSSSYNEQFF.

This chain uses TRBV4-3 with TRBJ2-3; D gene ambiguous. Germline V gene sequence: CDR1 LGHNA, CDR2 YSLEER. V lost 5 bases, J lost 0 bases, and 6 bases lay in between. CDR3 length: 13 residues. The DNA for the CDR3 is TGCGCCAGCAGCGACCTTAGCACAGATACGCAGTATTTT. Its protein product is CASSDLSTDTQYF.

The chain carries TRBV7-2 and TRBJ1-3; D not resolved. The CDR3 consists of 15 residues. Germline CDR1 and CDR2: SGHTA and FQGNSA. Trimming pared 2 bases from V and 4 bases from J, leaving 12 bases between. Here the CDR3 reads CASSLQLDIGNTIYF. The DNA of the CDR3 is TGTGCCAGCAGCTTACAGCTTGACATCGGAAACACCATATATTTT. The full variable domain, completed using reference TRBV7-2 and TRBJ1-3, is GAGVSQSPSNKVTEKGKDVELRCDPISGHTALYWYRQSLGQGLEFLIYFQGNSAPDKSGLPSDRFSAERTGGSVSTLTIQRTQQEDSAVYLCASSLQLDIGNTIYFGEGSWLTVV.

The chain combines TRBV7-2 with TRBJ2-7; 8 bases align to TRBD1. Per the germline V gene, CDR1 is SGHTA and CDR2 is FQGNSA. The CDR3 is 18 residues long. With V trimmed by 1 base and J by 2 bases, 13 bases remained unmatched. The CDR3 region is CASSLDEEMYRGAYEQYF. DNA of the CDR3: TGTGCCAGCAGCTTAGACGAGGAAATGTACAGGGGGGCCTACGAGCAGTACTTC. The full variable domain, in which reference TRBV7-2 and TRBJ2-7 provide the parts outside the CDR3, is GAGVSQSPSNKVTEKGKDVELRCDPISGHTALYWYRQSLGQGLEFLIYFQGNSAPDKSGLPSDRFSAERTGGSVSTLTIQRTQQEDSAVYLCASSLDEEMYRGAYEQYFGPGTRLTVT.

V is TRBV6-2 or TRBV6-3 and J is TRBJ2-2; D not certain. V lost 0 bases, J lost 3 bases, and 11 bases lay in between. CDR1 is MNHEY, CDR2 SVGEGT, per germline. The CDR3 covers 16 residues. CDR3 sequence (DNA): TGTGCCAGCAGTTACTCGAGTGGGCCCTACACCGGGGAGCTGTTTTTT. It yields the protein CASSYSSGPYTGELFF.

The genes are TRBV6-2 or TRBV6-3 and TRBJ1-5; D unresolved. The CDR3 contains 13 residues. CDR1 and CDR2 from the germline V gene are MNHEY and SVGEGT. The V and J ends lost 0 bases and 6 bases respectively, with 6 bases between them. CDR3 nucleotides: TGTGCCAGCAGTTACTCAGGTAGTCAGCCCCAGCATTTT. Protein: CASSYSGSQPQHF.

The rearrangement joins TRBV19 to TRBJ1-3; 7 bases line up with TRBD1. The V gene end was trimmed by 4 bases and the J gene end by 0 bases; junction bases not matched to a gene: 9. The CDR3 extends over 17 amino acids. In germline, CDR1 is LNHDA, CDR2 SQIVND (reference sequence). CDR3 loop: CASSTPQGRHSGNTIYF. The CDR3 DNA follows: TGTGCCAGTAGTACCCCACAGGGGCGCCACTCTGGAAACACCATATATTTT.

This clone was detected only once. The junction differs from germline at one of its ends, possibly a read error. V gene TRBV6-5 combines with J gene TRBJ1-5; unclear D gene. The CDR3 is 11 residues long. Germline CDR1 is MNHEY and CDR2 is SVGAGI. This CDR3 reads CASSSTQPQHF. The CDR3 coding sequence is TGTGCCAGCAGTAGCACTCAGCCCCAGCATTTT.